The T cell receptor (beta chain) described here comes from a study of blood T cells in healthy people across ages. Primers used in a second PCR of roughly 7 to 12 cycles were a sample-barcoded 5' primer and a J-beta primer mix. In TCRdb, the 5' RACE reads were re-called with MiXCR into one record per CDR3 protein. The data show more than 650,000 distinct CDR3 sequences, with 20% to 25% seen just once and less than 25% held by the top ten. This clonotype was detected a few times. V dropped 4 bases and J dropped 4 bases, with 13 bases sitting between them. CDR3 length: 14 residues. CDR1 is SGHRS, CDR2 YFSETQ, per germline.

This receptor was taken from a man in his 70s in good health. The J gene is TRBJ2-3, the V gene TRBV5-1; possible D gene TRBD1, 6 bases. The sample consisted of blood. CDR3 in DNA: TGCGCCAGCAGCCGTCCACAGGGTTCAGATACGCAGTATTTT. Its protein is CASSRPQGSDTQYF.